Reported below is one T cell receptor beta chain. The antigen is unknown. Trimming cost V 5 bases and J 4 bases, with 6 bases left between them. This CDR3 spans 12 amino acids. CDR1 LNHDA and CDR2 SQIVND come from the germline V gene (reference sequence). These data belong to a study of blood T cells in healthy people across ages. Notes on the study in general: In long-lived donors, naive CD4+ cell counts and diversity exceeded those of aged donors. Per-million-T-cell TCR beta diversity fell roughly linearly with age.

Primers used in a second PCR of roughly 7 to 12 cycles were a sample-barcoded 5' primer and a J-beta primer mix. With 12 random nucleotides, a template-switch adaptor tagged each individual cDNA molecule. At least 3 million CDR3-containing paired-end reads were obtained per sample. TCRdb fed the 5' RACE reads into MiXCR, producing one record per CDR3 protein. Here the sample spans roughly 860,000 distinct CDR3 sequences, approximately 59% being singletons. This clonotype was obtained from a man between 25 and 39 years old in good health. The chain is built from TRBV19 and TRBJ2-1; no clear D gene. Sequenced input: blood. In DNA, the CDR3 is TGTGCCAGTAGTCACGAGTACAATGAGCAGTTCTTC. As protein: CASSHEYNEQFF.